This note documents a single T cell receptor beta chain sequence. Authors' data handling: Reference gene primer amplification in the assay estimated nucleated cell counts. Sequencing was performed with immunoSEQ multiplex PCR; in TCRdb, only in-frame clones are kept and a portion is missing. V and J calls and clone size follow that table, whereas D and trimming were derived from the DNA. The repertoire holds about 170,000 clones, around 86% seen once, with 2% to 3% in the top ten. This sample is drawn from a study of blood T cell repertoires in COVID-19. Study in general: Specimens from acute and convalescent COVID-19 originated in the United States, Italy and Spain. T cells, B-cell-depleted T cells, or PBMCs supplied cDNA or gDNA.

This CDR3 is 12 amino acids long. Trimming removed 5 bases from V and 6 bases from J, with 10 bases in between. Germline assignment: CDR1 WNHNN and CDR2 SYGVQD (reference sequence). The Seattle site enrolled patients during active infection and followed them longitudinally. The sequencing sample was made of peripheral blood. The chain uses TRBV10-1 and TRBJ1-2; D ambiguous. The source of this sequence is a woman of 80 years or more with COVID-19, enrolled during active disease. The CDR3 bases are TGCGCCAGCAGTCTGGGCTTGGATGGCTACACCTTC. Translating it yields CASSLGLDGYTF.